The next 5 T cell receptor beta chains were all read from a single sample in a study of PD-L1 blockade in urothelial cancer. Documented time point: pretreatment peripheral blood. The method was immunoSEQ multiplex PCR; TCRdb's version includes in-frame clones alone and lacks a portion of them. This sample yields about 74,000 clones, of which 85% to 90% are seen a single time; 4.5% belongs to the top ten. Sequences were derived from PBMCs, sampled around atezolizumab (anti-PD-L1) treatment. The receptors derive from a man between 65 and 85 years old with urothelial cancer.

This clone was picked up one time. The same CDR3 can be traced to other DNA sequences in this sample. This chain connects TRBV7-8 to TRBJ2-5, with D uncertain. The CDR3 runs 14 residues. Trimming cost V 3 bases and J 1 base, with 9 bases left between them. Germline assignment: CDR1 SGHVS and CDR2 FQNEAQ. The chain's CDR3 is CASSLGAGQETQYF. In DNA form, the CDR3 reads TGTGCCAGCAGCTTGGGCGCAGGCCAAGAGACCCAGTACTTC. The full variable domain, with the rest looked up from reference TRBV7-8 and TRBJ2-5, is GAGVSQSPRYKVAKRGQDVALRCDPISGHVSLFWYQQALGQGPEFLTYFQNEAQLDKSGLPSDRFFAERPEGSVSTLKIQRTQQEDSAVYLCASSLGAGQETQYFGPGTRLLVL.

The chain links TRBV6-1 to TRBJ2-7; D gene unclear. The CDR3 is 14 residues long. Germline V gene data show CDR1 as MNHNS and CDR2 as SASEGT. The ends were cut back, 4 bases at V and 1 base at J, with 11 bases in the middle. The CDR3 here is CASSGWQRSYEQYF. CDR3 DNA sequence: TGTGCCAGCAGTGGTTGGCAGAGGTCCTACGAGCAGTACTTC.

This rearrangement joins TRBV7-3 to TRBJ1-1; D may be TRBD1 (5 bases). Germline assignment: CDR1 SGHTA and CDR2 FQGTGA. This CDR3 comprises 19 residues. V lost 5 bases and J lost 0, with 25 bases in between. The CDR3 DNA is TGTGCCAGCAGCCGCTTGGGCGGCCGCTTATTGACAGTGAACACTGAAGCTTTCTTT. It codes for CASSRLGGRLLTVNTEAFF.

J is TRBJ2-1 and V is TRBV6-4; 8 bases are a match to TRBD2. The CDR3 spans 14 residues. Germline V gene data show CDR1 as MRHNA and CDR2 as SNTAGT. With 7 bases clipped from V and 2 bases from J, the junction kept 4 bases outside the gene matches. CDR3: CASTFSGAYNEQFF. Written as DNA, the CDR3 is TGTGCCAGCACTTTTAGCGGGGCCTACAATGAGCAGTTCTTC.

This clone appeared a single time. The chain links TRBV5-6 to TRBJ1-5, with D possibly matching TRBD1 (6 bases). Trimming took 1 base from V and 4 from J, leaving 15 bases between them. From germline, CDR1 is SGHDT and CDR2 YYEEEE. This CDR3 has 16 residues. The CDR3 reads CASSLFAGAPNQPQHF. Here the CDR3 DNA reads TGTGCCAGCAGCTTGTTCGCAGGGGCCCCAAATCAGCCCCAGCATTTT.